The 7 T cell receptor beta chains listed next were all sequenced from one sample in a study of shared clonotypes between healthy human individuals. This table comes from immunoSEQ multiplex PCR, and its TCRdb copy is limited to in-frame clones, with some not included. This table holds roughly 2,300,000 clones, 85% to 95% found once. The sequenced sample was naive CD4+ T cells from PBMCs. Subset meaning: CD45RA+ positively selected. The receptors derive from a man aged 18 to 29 in good health. Some clones in this sample may be carry-over from other donors' samples.

J is TRBJ2-7 and V is TRBV18, with 7 bases identical to TRBD1. CDR1 KGHSH and CDR2 LQKENI come from the germline V gene. V shed 6 bases, J shed 0 bases, and the junction held 11 bases outside the gene matches. The CDR3 totals 16 residues. Written as DNA, the CDR3 is TGTGCCAGCTCGCGCGTGGGGACAGTGAACTCCTACGAGCAGTACTTC. Its translation: CASSRVGTVNSYEQYF.

The genes are TRBV7-2 and TRBJ2-5; the D gene is possibly TRBD2 (6 bases). This CDR3 is 16 amino acids long. Germline CDR1 SGHTA, CDR2 FQGNSA. The ends were cut back, 5 bases at V and 5 bases at J, with 21 bases in the middle. CDR3 nucleotides: TGTGCCAGCAGCCCCCCGGCGGGGCGGCAGCTGGAGACCCAGTACTTC. It codes for CASSPPAGRQLETQYF.

The genes are TRBV6-5 and TRBJ2-7; a possible D gene is TRBD2 (5 bases). The CDR3 has 15 amino acids. Germline V gives CDR1 MNHEY, CDR2 SVGAGI. Trimming stripped 6 bases from V and 2 bases from J, with 17 bases between. The CDR3 bases are TGTGCCAGCAGAAGAAGGCCGGCTAGCACCTACGAGCAGTACTTC. Protein sequence: CASRRRPASTYEQYF.

Regarding this clone: The same CDR3 is also encoded by other DNA sequences in this sample. The chain joins TRBV18 to TRBJ2-1, with TRBD2 as a possible D gene (6 bases). V was cut by 2 bases and J by 4 bases, with 12 bases left in between. The CDR3 has 15 amino acids. Germline CDR1 is KGHSH and CDR2 is LQKENI. The CDR3 region is CASSPGLALYNEQFF. In nucleotides, the CDR3 is TGTGCCAGCTCACCAGGGCTAGCGCTTTACAATGAGCAGTTCTTC.

The V gene is TRBV5-1, the J gene TRBJ2-5; possibly TRBD1 or TRBD2 for D (6 bases each). V was cut by 2 bases and J by 1 base, with 15 bases left in between. Germline V gene data show CDR1 as SGHRS and CDR2 as YFSETQ. CDR3 size: 16 residues. CDR3 in amino acids: CASSLGGRGPQETQYF. CDR3 bases: TGCGCCAGCAGCTTAGGGGGGCGGGGCCCCCAAGAGACCCAGTACTTC.

The V call is TRBV6-1, the J call TRBJ2-1, with TRBD2 matching 8 bases. The germline gives CDR1 MNHNS, CDR2 SASEGT. CDR3 size: 15 residues. With 6 bases clipped from V and 6 bases from J, the junction kept 10 bases outside the gene matches. CDR3 DNA sequence: TGTGCCAGCAGATCCGGGACTAGGCCCCTCAATGAGCAGTTCTTC. Protein: CASRSGTRPLNEQFF.

The chain has TRBV6-1 and TRBJ1-5, with D unclear. The germline V gene has CDR1 MNHNS and CDR2 SASEGT. The CDR3 loop spans 15 amino acids. Trimming cost V 7 bases and J 0 bases, with 13 bases left between them. In DNA form, the CDR3 reads TGTGCCAGCATTTTCGGGCCTGATAGCAATCAGCCCCAGCATTTT. Its translation: CASIFGPDSNQPQHF.